What follows is one TCR beta chain and its context. In the authors' workflow: Nucleated cell counts were estimated from reference gene primer amplification. This table comes from immunoSEQ multiplex PCR, and its TCRdb copy is limited to in-frame clones, with some not included. The V and J calls and clone size are taken from that table; D and trimming were inferred from the DNA. The data contain some 150,000 clones, 65% to 85% of them seen just once; the ten biggest clones take up roughly 13%. V was pared by 6 bases and J by 9 bases, with 4 bases of the junction left unmatched. This CDR3 has 13 amino acids. CDR1 and CDR2 from the germline V gene are MDHEN and SYDVKM. This sample is drawn from a study of blood T cell repertoires in COVID-19. Overall study context: Acute-phase and convalescent COVID-19 samples originated in the United States, Italy and Spain. The cDNA or gDNA used as material had been derived from T cells, B-cell-depleted T cells, or PBMCs.

The sequenced sample was peripheral blood. The chain uses TRBV28 and TRBJ2-1; TRBD2 matches at 11 bases. The source is a man between 60 and 75 years old with active or convalescent COVID-19. Here the CDR3 reads CASRTSGRGEQFF. The CDR3 DNA reads as TGTGCCAGCAGAACTAGCGGGAGAGGTGAGCAGTTCTTC.